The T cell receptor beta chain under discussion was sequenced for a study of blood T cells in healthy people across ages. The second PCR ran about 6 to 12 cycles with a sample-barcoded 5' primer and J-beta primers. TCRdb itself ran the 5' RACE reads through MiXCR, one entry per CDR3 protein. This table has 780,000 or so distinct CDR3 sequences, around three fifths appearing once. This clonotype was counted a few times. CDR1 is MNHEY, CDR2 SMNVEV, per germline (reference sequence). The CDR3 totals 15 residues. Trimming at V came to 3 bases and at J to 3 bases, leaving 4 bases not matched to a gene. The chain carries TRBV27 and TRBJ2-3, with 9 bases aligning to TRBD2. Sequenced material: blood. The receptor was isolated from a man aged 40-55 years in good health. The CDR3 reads CASSFTSGFTDTQYF. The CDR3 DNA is TGTGCCAGCAGTTTTACTAGCGGGTTTACAGATACGCAGTATTTT.